This T cell receptor beta chain was found in a study of shared clonotypes between healthy human individuals. Only a few counts were recorded for this clone. CDR1 MNHEY and CDR2 SVGAGI come from the germline V gene. The CDR3 extends over 15 amino acids. Trimming cost V 8 bases and J 3 bases, with 19 bases left between them. Donors were Caucasian adults residing in Nashville, Tennessee, USA. Across several immunoSEQ plates, the genomic DNA of each subset was split evenly. Ten immunoSEQ deep assay plates were used by the authors to sequence unsorted PBMC DNA. TCRdb keeps only in-frame clones here, not all; method: immunoSEQ multiplex PCR. The sample records about 480,000 clones, about four fifths being singletons.

The receptor's source is a woman in her 40s in good health. Some clones in this sample may be carry-over from other donors' samples. The chain is built from TRBV6-5 and TRBJ2-5, with unresolved D. Specimen: PBMCs. The CDR3 sequence: CASATRPQFEETQYF. CDR3 DNA: TGTGCCAGCGCTACCCGACCCCAATTTGAAGAGACCCAGTACTTC.